This T cell receptor beta chain was identified during a study of blood T cell repertoires in COVID-19. Study overall: T cells, B-cell-depleted T cells, or PBMCs supplied cDNA or gDNA.

The trim removed 1 base at V and 3 bases at J, leaving 3 bases unmatched. CDR1 is MNHEY and CDR2 is SVGAGI in the germline V gene. The CDR3 totals 15 residues. Original analysis: Cell counts per sample came from amplifying reference gene primers. Assay used: immunoSEQ multiplex PCR; TCRdb lists only in-frame clones, some missing. That table gives V, J and clone size, and the DNA gave D and trimming. Of about 160,000 clones in the sample, approximately 84% were seen once. What was sequenced was peripheral blood. V and J are TRBV6-5 and TRBJ1-2; 9 bases fit TRBD1. The source is a man aged 40-55 years with acute or convalescent COVID-19. The CDR3 here is CASSYWTGEYYGYTF. In DNA form, the CDR3 reads TGTGCCAGCAGTTACTGGACAGGGGAGTACTATGGCTACACCTTC.